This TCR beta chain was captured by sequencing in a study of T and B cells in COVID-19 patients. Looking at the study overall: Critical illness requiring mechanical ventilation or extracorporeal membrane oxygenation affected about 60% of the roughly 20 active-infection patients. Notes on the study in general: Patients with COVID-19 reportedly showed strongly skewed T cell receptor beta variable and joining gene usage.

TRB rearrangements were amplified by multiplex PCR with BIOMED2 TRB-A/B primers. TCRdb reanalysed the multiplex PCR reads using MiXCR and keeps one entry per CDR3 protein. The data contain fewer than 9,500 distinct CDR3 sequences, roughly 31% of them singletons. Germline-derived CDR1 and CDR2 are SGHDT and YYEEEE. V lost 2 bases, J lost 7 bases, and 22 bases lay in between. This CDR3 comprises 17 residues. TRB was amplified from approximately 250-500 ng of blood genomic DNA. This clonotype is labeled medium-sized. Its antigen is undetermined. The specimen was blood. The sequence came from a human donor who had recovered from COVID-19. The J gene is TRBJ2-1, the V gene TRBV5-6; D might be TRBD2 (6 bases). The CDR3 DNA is TGTGCCAGCAGCTTTATCTGGGGGACTCGCTCTTTGAATGAGCAGTTCTTC. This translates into CASSFIWGTRSLNEQFF.